The 25 T cell receptor beta chains below were found in one sample sequenced in a study of T cells in Graves' hyperthyroidism and ophthalmopathy (dated 2019 in TCRdb). The library was prepared using multiplex PCR. The sequencer listed for this sample is Illumina HiSeq 2000. TCR beta CDR3 regions were amplified from RNA transcripts. The first round of RT-PCR for the TCR CDR3 was performed with the HTBI primer set and the Qiagen OneStep RT-PCR kit. Clones were called with MiXCR by TCRdb after fastp trimmed the public reads at Q25, and only in-frame beta chains were retained. A single entry per CDR3 protein holds the most common genes and DNA from its merged rows. The sample table contains hundreds of thousands of distinct CDR3 sequences; only one count was recorded for around 39% of them. In total, the top ten clones hold approximately 10% of the sample. Input material: blood. These receptors originate from a man aged 18 to 29 with Graves' hyperthyroidism.

This chain joins TRBV5-5 and TRBJ1-1, with 7 bases that match TRBD1. This CDR3 spans 12 amino acids. Germline CDR1 and CDR2: SGHKS and YYEKEE (reference sequence). The trim removed 5 bases at V and 8 bases at J, leaving 6 bases unmatched. CDR3 in amino acids: CASRAGQMEAFF. In DNA form, the CDR3 reads TGTGCCAGCAGGGCGGGACAGATGGAAGCTTTCTTT. The entire variable domain, with the rest obtained from reference TRBV5-5 and TRBJ1-1, is as follows: DAGVTQSPTHLIKTRGQQVTLRCSPISGHKSVSWYQQVLGQGPQFIFQYYEKEERGRGNFPDRFSARQFPNYSSELNVNALLLGDSALYLCASRAGQMEAFFGQGTRLTVV.

This chain joins TRBV7-2 and TRBJ1-6, with 7 nucleotides matching TRBD1. Germline CDR1 reads SGHTA; CDR2 reads FQGNSA. The junction had 1 base not matched to a gene; V was cut back by 8 bases and J by 3 bases. The CDR3 sequence is 13 residues long. CDR3 in amino acids: CASGTVYNSPLHF. In DNA form, the CDR3 reads TGTGCCAGCGGGACAGTCTATAATTCACCCCTCCACTTT.

The chain has TRBV7-9 and TRBJ1-1, with D possibly TRBD1 on 5 matching bases. Per the germline V gene, CDR1 is SEHNR and CDR2 is FQNEAQ (reference sequence). The CDR3 covers 14 residues. Trimming removed 3 bases from V and 4 bases from J, with 12 bases in between. In DNA, the CDR3 is TGTGCCAGCAGCTTGGGACCAACGGGCACTGAAGCTTTCTTT. It yields the protein CASSLGPTGTEAFF.

This clonotype was observed once. The junction departs from germline at one end; a sequencing error may be responsible. The chain joins TRBV29-1 to TRBJ2-6; 10 bases line up with TRBD1. This CDR3 is 12 amino acids long. Germline V gene data show CDR1 as SQVTM and CDR2 as ANQGSEA. CDR3 residues: CSVMGQGNTEAF. In DNA form, the CDR3 reads TGCAGCGTTATGGGACAGGGGAACACTGAAGCTTTC.

Comments on this clonotype: Mismatch with germline at one junction end may stem from a read error. The genes are TRBV2 and TRBJ2-7; 8 nucleotides align to TRBD2. CDR1 is SNHLY, CDR2 FYNNEI, per germline. The CDR3 covers 15 residues. CDR3 loop: CASSQESGRGREQYF. CDR3 bases: TGCGCCAGCAGCCAAGAGAGCGGGAGAGGACGCGAGCAGTACTTC.

Only one count was recorded for this clonotype. The chain is built from TRBV2 and TRBJ1-6; 8 bases are shared with TRBD1. The V segment lost 5 bases and the J segment 10 bases; nucleotides outside the gene matches: 7. The germline CDR1 and CDR2 sequences are SNHLY and FYNNEI. This CDR3 is 14 amino acids long. CDR3 in DNA: TGTGCCAGCAGTTTTGGACAGGGTATATCACCCCTCCACTTT. Protein product: CASSFGQGISPLHF.

This clonotype has a count of ten or more. The chain uses TRBV29-1 and TRBJ1-4; D unclear. The CDR3 consists of 11 residues. The V gene lost 3 bases and the J gene lost 7 bases, with 6 bases spanning the gap. Germline CDR1 reads SQVTM; CDR2 reads ANQGSEA. The CDR3 spells CSVEVLEKLFF. The CDR3 region has the DNA TGCAGCGTTGAGGTTCTTGAAAAACTGTTTTTT.

The V and J genes are TRBV10-3 and TRBJ1-1; D is undetermined. V was shortened by 3 bases and J by 0 bases, with 8 bases between the two germline ends. The CDR3 sequence is 14 residues long. From germline, CDR1 is ENHRY and CDR2 SYGVKD. The CDR3 region is CAISDEEMNTEAFF. CDR3 coding DNA: TGTGCCATCAGTGATGAGGAAATGAACACTGAAGCTTTCTTT.

The chain uses TRBV5-1 and TRBJ1-5, with D possibly TRBD1 on 6 matching bases. Germline lookup yields CDR1 SGHRS and CDR2 YFSETQ. The length of the CDR3 is 18 residues. Trimming pared 0 bases from V and 6 bases from J, leaving 22 bases between. CDR3 in amino acids: CASSLVDAGHETGQPQHF. In DNA form, the CDR3 reads TGCGCCAGCAGCTTGGTAGACGCGGGACATGAGACGGGTCAGCCCCAGCATTTT.

This clonotype was counted ten times or more. The chain carries TRBV29-1 and TRBJ2-5; perhaps D is TRBD1 or TRBD2 (5 bases each). CDR3 length: 12 residues. V was shortened by 4 bases and J by 9 bases, with 15 bases between the two germline ends. Germline V gives CDR1 SQVTM, CDR2 ANQGSEA. The CDR3 DNA follows: TGCAGCGTTGTTGGTGGGGCCGGGGCCCAGTACTTC. Its translation is CSVVGGAGAQYF.

J is TRBJ1-1 and V is TRBV2, with D perhaps matching TRBD1 (5 bases). The CDR3 is made up of 14 amino acids. The germline gives CDR1 SNHLY, CDR2 FYNNEI. V was cut by 8 bases and J by 6 bases, with 19 bases left in between. In DNA, the CDR3 is TGTGCCAGCCTTCCCGGGGCGGGTAAGGCTGAAGCTTTCTTT. Its translation: CASLPGAGKAEAFF.

This clonotype was counted ten times or more. The rearrangement uses TRBV15 and TRBJ2-7; 8 bases line up with TRBD1. The V gene's germline CDR1 is LNHNV and CDR2 YYDKDF (reference sequence). V lost 4 bases, J lost 2 bases, and 4 bases stayed unmatched. The CDR3 sequence is 14 residues long. The CDR3 DNA reads as TGTGCCACCAGCATCAACAGGGGGACCTACGAGCAGTACTTC. Translating gives CATSINRGTYEQYF.

In this sample, this clonotype turned up a few times. The J gene is TRBJ1-2, the V gene TRBV7-2; D unresolved. The CDR3 length is 15 residues. Germline V gene sequence: CDR1 SGHTA, CDR2 FQGNSA. Trimming removed 1 base from V and 4 bases from J, with 13 bases in between. The DNA of the CDR3 is TGTGCCAGCAGCTTAGATGGAACGCCGTCCTATGGCTACACCTTC. It encodes CASSLDGTPSYGYTF. Supplemented by reference TRBV7-2 and TRBJ1-2, the full variable domain reads GAGVSQSPSNKVTEKGKDVELRCDPISGHTALYWYRQSLGQGLEFLIYFQGNSAPDKSGLPSDRFSAERTGGSVSTLTIQRTQQEDSAVYLCASSLDGTPSYGYTFGSGTRLTVV.

V gene TRBV10-3 combines with J gene TRBJ2-7, with TRBD1 matching 9 bases. Trimming removed 10 bases from V and 4 bases from J; junction bases left unmatched: 8. Per germline, CDR1 ENHRY and CDR2 SYGVKD. The CDR3 loop spans 13 amino acids. The CDR3 spells CATGTGSEYEQYF. DNA of the CDR3: TGTGCCACCGGGACAGGGTCGGAATACGAGCAGTACTTC.

V is TRBV7-9 and J is TRBJ1-5, with a tentative D call TRBD1 (5 bases). The V gene lost 5 bases and the J gene lost 6 bases, with 17 bases spanning the gap. The CDR3 spans 15 residues. CDR1 is SEHNR, CDR2 FQNEAQ, per germline (reference sequence). CDR3 amino acids: CASSPQDTLGQPQHF. The DNA of the CDR3 is TGTGCCAGCAGCCCCCAGGACACCCTGGGTCAGCCCCAGCATTTT. The variable domain in full, with the rest retrieved from reference TRBV7-9 and TRBJ1-5, is DTGVSQNPRHKITKRGQNVTFRCDPISEHNRLYWYRQTLGQGPEFLTYFQNEAQLEKSRLLSDRFSAERPKGSFSTLEIQRTEQGDSAMYLCASSPQDTLGQPQHFGDGTRLSIL.

This clonotype was seen many times. The chain is built from TRBV2 and TRBJ2-5; 7 bases are a match to TRBD1. Trimming removed 8 bases from V and 3 bases from J; junction bases left unmatched: 12. This CDR3 region has 15 residues. Germline V CDR1 and CDR2: SNHLY, FYNNEI. CDR3 in amino acids: CASLGRGPAEETQYF. DNA of the CDR3: TGTGCCAGCCTCGGTAGGGGGCCGGCCGAAGAGACCCAGTACTTC.

J is TRBJ2-7 and V is TRBV7-9; no reliable D call. CDR3 length equals 12 residues. V was cut by 8 bases and J by 3 bases, with 11 bases left in between. The germline V gene encodes CDR1 SEHNR and CDR2 FQNEAQ (reference sequence). The CDR3 nucleotides read TGTGCCAGCCCGCCCCCACTCTACGAGCAGTACTTC. This encodes CASPPPLYEQYF.

The chain combines TRBV7-8 with TRBJ2-7; weak D call: TRBD1 (7 bases). The V end lost 0 bases, the J end lost 0 bases, and 24 bases lay between the germline ends. Germline loops: CDR1 SGHVS, CDR2 FQNEAQ. CDR3 length: 20 amino acids. The DNA of the CDR3 is TGTGCCAGCAGCTTAGCGGGAGGAACTACAGGACAGGCCTTCTCCTACGAGCAGTACTTC. As protein: CASSLAGGTTGQAFSYEQYF.

The CDR3 spells CASSQDLLGQGPEQYF. The CDR3 DNA reads TGCGCCAGCAGCCAAGATCTTTTGGGACAGGGGCCCGAGCAGTACTTC. The chain is built from TRBV4-1 and TRBJ2-7; TRBD1 matches at 10 bases. CDR3 length: 16 amino acids. Germline V gives CDR1 MGHRA, CDR2 YSYEKL. Unmatched junction bases numbered 8, after V lost 0 bases and J lost 6 bases.

The chain links TRBV2 to TRBJ1-5; TRBD1 matches at 9 bases. The CDR3 sequence is 15 residues long. Germline loops: CDR1 SNHLY, CDR2 FYNNEI. Germline trimming cut 3 bases from V and 7 bases from J; bases unmatched to any gene: 7. The DNA for the CDR3 is TGTGCCAGCAGTGACGAGGGACAGGGAAACCAGCCCCAGCATTTT. As protein: CASSDEGQGNQPQHF.

Regarding this clonotype: At one boundary the junction diverges from the germline segment, which might be a read error. The gene calls are TRBV7-2 and TRBJ2-7, with D perhaps TRBD1 (6 bases). The germline CDR1 and CDR2 sequences are SGHTA and FQGNSA. This CDR3 region has 13 residues. The CDR3 loop is CAGSFGGPGEQYF. CDR3 DNA: TGTGCCGGCAGCTTTGGGGGCCCCGGCGAGCAGTACTTC.

At least ten counts were recorded for this clonotype. The rearrangement links TRBV2 to TRBJ1-1; 7 nucleotides line up with TRBD1. CDR3 length equals 15 residues. The J segment lost 1 base and the V segment lost 6 bases, leaving 8 bases of the junction unmatched. CDR1 is SNHLY, CDR2 FYNNEI, per germline. As DNA, the CDR3 is TGTGCCAGCAGGATACAGGGGACGAAGAACACTGAAGCTTTCTTT. As protein: CASRIQGTKNTEAFF.

This clonotype has ten or more counts. The chain couples TRBV20-1 to TRBJ2-7, with 10 bases identical to TRBD2. Germline CDR1 and CDR2: DFQATT and SNEGSKA (reference sequence). The CDR3 is 10 amino acids. CDR3 amino acids: CSLAGDEQYF. The DNA for the CDR3 is TGCAGCCTAGCGGGAGACGAGCAGTACTTC.

The chain combines TRBV12-3 or TRBV12-4 with TRBJ1-1, with 8 bases fitting TRBD1. The CDR3 is 17 residues long. Trimming took 3 bases from V and 5 from J; bases not matched to a gene: 14. The CDR3 region is CASSFGQGFRDRTEAFF. CDR3 DNA: TGTGCCAGCAGTTTCGGTCAGGGTTTTCGGGACAGGACTGAAGCTTTCTTT.

This clonotype was observed a few times. The chain recombines TRBV19 with TRBJ1-5; possibly TRBD1 for D (5 bases). V lost 0 bases, J lost 9 bases, and 12 bases lay in between. The CDR3 is made up of 14 amino acids. Germline CDR1 and CDR2: LNHDA and SQIVND (reference sequence). The CDR3 is CASSIDQGLRPQHF. CDR3 bases: TGTGCCAGTAGTATAGACCAGGGCCTCCGGCCCCAGCATTTT.